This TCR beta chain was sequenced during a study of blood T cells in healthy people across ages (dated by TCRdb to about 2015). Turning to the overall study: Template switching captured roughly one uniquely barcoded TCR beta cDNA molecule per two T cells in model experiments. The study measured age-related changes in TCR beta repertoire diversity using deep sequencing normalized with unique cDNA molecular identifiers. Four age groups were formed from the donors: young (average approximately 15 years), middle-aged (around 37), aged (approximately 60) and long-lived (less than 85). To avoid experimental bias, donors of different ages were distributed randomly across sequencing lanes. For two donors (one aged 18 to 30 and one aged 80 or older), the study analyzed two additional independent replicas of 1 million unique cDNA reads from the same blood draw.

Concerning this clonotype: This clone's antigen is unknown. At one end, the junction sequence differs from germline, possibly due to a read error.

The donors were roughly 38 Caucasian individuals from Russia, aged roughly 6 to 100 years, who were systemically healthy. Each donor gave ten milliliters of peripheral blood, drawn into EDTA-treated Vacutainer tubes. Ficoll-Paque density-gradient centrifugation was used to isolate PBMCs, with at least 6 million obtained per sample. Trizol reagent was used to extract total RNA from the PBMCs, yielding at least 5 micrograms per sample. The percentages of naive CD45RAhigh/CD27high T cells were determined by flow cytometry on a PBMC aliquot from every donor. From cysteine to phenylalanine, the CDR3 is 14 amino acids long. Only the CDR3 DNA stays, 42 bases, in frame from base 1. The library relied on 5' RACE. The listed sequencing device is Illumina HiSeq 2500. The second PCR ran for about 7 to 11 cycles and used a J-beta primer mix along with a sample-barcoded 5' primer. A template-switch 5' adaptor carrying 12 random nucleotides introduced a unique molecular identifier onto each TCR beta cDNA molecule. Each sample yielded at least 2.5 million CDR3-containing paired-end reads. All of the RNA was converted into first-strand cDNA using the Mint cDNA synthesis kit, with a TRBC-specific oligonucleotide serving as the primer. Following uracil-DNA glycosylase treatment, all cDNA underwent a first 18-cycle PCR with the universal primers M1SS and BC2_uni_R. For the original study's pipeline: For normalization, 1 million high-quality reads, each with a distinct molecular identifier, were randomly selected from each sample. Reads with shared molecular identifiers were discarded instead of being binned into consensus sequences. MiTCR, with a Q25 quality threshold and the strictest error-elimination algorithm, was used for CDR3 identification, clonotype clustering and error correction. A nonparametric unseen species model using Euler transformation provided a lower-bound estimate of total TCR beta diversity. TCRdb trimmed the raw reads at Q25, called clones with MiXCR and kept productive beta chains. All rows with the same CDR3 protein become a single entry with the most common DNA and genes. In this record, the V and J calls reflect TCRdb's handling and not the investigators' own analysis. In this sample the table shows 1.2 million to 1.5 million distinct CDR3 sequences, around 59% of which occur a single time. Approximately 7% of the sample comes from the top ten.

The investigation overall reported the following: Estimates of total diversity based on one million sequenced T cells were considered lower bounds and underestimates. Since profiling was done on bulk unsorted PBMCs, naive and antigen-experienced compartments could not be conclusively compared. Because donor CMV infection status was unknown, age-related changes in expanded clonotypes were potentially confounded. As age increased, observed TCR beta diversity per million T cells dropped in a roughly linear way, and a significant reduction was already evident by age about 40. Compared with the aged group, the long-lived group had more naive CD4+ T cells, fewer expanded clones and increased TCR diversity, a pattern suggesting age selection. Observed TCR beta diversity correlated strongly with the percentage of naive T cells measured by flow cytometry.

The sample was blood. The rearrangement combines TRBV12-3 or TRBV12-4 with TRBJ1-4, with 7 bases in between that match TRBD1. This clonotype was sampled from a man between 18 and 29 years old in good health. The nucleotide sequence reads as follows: TGTGCCAGCACAGCGGGACAGCGTGATGCAAAACCGTTTTTT. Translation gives CASTAGQRDAKPFF.